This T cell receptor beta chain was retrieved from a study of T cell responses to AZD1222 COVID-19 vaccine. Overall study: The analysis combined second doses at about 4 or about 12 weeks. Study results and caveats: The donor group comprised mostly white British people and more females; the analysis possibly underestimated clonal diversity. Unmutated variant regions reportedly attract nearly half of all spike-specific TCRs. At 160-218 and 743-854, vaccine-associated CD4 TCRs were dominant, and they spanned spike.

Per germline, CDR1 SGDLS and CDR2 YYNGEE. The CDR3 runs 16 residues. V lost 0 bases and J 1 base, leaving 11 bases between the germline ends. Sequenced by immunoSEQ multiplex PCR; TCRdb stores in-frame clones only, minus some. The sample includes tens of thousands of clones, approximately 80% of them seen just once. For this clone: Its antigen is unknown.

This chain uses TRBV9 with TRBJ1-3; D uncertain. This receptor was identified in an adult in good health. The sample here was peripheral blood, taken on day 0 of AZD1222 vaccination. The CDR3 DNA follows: TGTGCCAGCAGCGTAGATATAGGAAGATCTGGAAACACCATATATTTT. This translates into CASSVDIGRSGNTIYF.